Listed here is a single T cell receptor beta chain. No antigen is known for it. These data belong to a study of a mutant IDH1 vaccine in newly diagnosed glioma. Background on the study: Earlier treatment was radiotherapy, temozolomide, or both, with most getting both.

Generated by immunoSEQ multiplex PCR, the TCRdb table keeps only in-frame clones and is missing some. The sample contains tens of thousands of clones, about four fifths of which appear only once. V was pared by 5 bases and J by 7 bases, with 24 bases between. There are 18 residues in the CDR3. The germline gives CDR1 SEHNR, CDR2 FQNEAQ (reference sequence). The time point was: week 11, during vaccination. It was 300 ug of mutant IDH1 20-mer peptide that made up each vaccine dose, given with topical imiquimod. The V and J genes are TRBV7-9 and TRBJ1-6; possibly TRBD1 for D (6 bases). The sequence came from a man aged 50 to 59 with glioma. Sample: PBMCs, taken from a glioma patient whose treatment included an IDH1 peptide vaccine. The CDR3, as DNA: TGTGCCAGCAGCCTCGACAGGCTCGCCCCCTTTGGGAATTCACCCCTCCACTTT. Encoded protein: CASSLDRLAPFGNSPLHF.